Given below is one TCR beta chain in context. These data are taken from a study of blood T cell repertoires in COVID-19. Study summary: In each case, the material was cDNA or gDNA derived from T cells, B-cell-depleted T cells, or PBMCs.

The assay was immunoSEQ multiplex PCR, and TCRdb's table has in-frame clones only and misses some. Of about 350,000 clones in the sample, about nine tenths were seen once. The V gene's germline CDR1 is MNHEY and CDR2 SVGAGI. This CDR3 is built from 16 residues. V was clipped by 0 bases and J by 2 bases, with 11 bases between them. Participants spanned ages roughly 18 to 90 years and resided in about 25 US areas. This TCR came from a woman aged 25 to 39 who had been exposed to COVID-19. The source material was PBMCs or T cells enriched from blood (not recorded which). The V call is TRBV6-5, the J call TRBJ2-1; D is unclear. In DNA form, the CDR3 reads TGTGCCAGCAGTTACTCTGCGGAACGTACCTACAATGAGCAGTTCTTC. Encoded protein: CASSYSAERTYNEQFF.